Following are 32 T cell receptor beta chains from one sample sequenced in a study of identical twins. TCRdb re-called the 5' RACE reads through MiXCR, storing one row per CDR3 protein. The data hold around 550,000 distinct CDR3 sequences, with approximately 14% observed a single time. This sample also belongs to another study, concerning yellow fever vaccine responses in identical twins.

Material for sequencing was CD4+ T cells sorted from blood. These receptor sequences come from a woman aged 18-29 years in good health.

The V gene is TRBV20-1, the J gene TRBJ2-5; a possible D gene is TRBD1 (6 bases). Trimming shortened V by 5 bases and J by 5 bases, and 9 bases separated the two germline ends. The CDR3 is 11 amino acids. Germline V CDR1 and CDR2: DFQATT, SNEGSKA (reference sequence). The CDR3 loop is CSADRFETQYF. Here the CDR3 DNA reads TGCAGTGCTGACAGGTTTGAGACCCAGTACTTC.

V is TRBV12-3 or TRBV12-4 and J is TRBJ2-1; 9 bases are shared with TRBD2. The CDR3 extends over 15 amino acids. V was clipped by 2 bases and J by 14 bases; unmatched bases: 13. The CDR3 region has the DNA TGTGCCAGCAGTTTAATAGGCGGGGGGGCGGGTTGGAAGTTCTTC. This sequence encodes CASSLIGGGAGWKFF.

The V and J genes are TRBV12-5 and TRBJ2-4; 7 positions match TRBD2. The CDR3 extends over 16 amino acids. With V trimmed by 6 bases and J by 9 bases, 17 bases remained unmatched. CDR1 is LGHNT, CDR2 FRNRAP, per germline. This chain's CDR3 is CASGPRGGGPNSIQYF. CDR3 DNA: TGTGCTAGTGGACCCCGTGGGGGGGGACCCAATAGCATTCAGTACTTC.

This clonotype was detected a few times. The chain recombines TRBV6-1 with TRBJ1-2; TRBD1 is a possible D gene (6 bases). V shed 5 bases and J shed 4 bases, with 14 bases lying between them. CDR3 length equals 14 residues. Germline values: CDR1 MNHNS, CDR2 SASEGT. CDR3 region: CASSQGTLSYGYTF. The CDR3 coding sequence is TGTGCCAGCAGTCAGGGGACACTGAGCTATGGCTACACCTTC.

This clonotype was seen a few times. The chain combines TRBV3-1 with TRBJ2-7, with D perhaps TRBD1 (6 bases). CDR1 LGHDT and CDR2 YNNKEL come from the germline V gene (reference sequence). V dropped 5 bases and J dropped 0 bases, with 11 bases sitting between them. The CDR3 spans 14 residues. CDR3 DNA sequence: TGTGCCAGCAGCATTACGGGACACTCCTACGAGCAGTACTTC. Translated: CASSITGHSYEQYF.

V gene TRBV28 combines with J gene TRBJ1-1, with D unresolved. Trimming shortened V by 7 bases and J by 6 bases, and 9 bases separated the two germline ends. Per germline, CDR1 MDHEN and CDR2 SYDVKM. The CDR3 has 11 residues. The CDR3 nucleotides read TGTGCCAGCAACTCAAGGGCTGAAGCTTTCTTT. Translated, it gives CASNSRAEAFF. The full variable domain, rest sourced from reference TRBV28 and TRBJ1-1, is DVKVTQSSRYLVKRTGEKVFLECVQDMDHENMFWYRQDPGLGLRLIYFSYDVKMKEKGDIPEGYSVSREKKERFSLILESASTNQTSMYLCASNSRAEAFFGQGTRLTVV.

This clonotype showed up just a few times. The chain employs TRBV12-3 or TRBV12-4 and TRBJ1-1; D possibly corresponds to TRBD1 (6 bases). V lost 3 bases, J lost 1 base, and 12 bases lay in between. The CDR3 contains 15 residues. CDR3: CASSFRGAGNTEAFF. The DNA for the CDR3 is TGTGCCAGCAGTTTTCGGGGGGCAGGGAACACTGAAGCTTTCTTT.

In this sample, this clonotype turned up a few times. The chain combines TRBV20-1 with TRBJ2-7; 12 bases line up with TRBD2. Germline CDR1 reads DFQATT; CDR2 reads SNEGSKA (reference sequence). After removal of 2 bases from V and 7 bases from J, the junction contained 6 bases not matched to a gene. The CDR3 sequence is 14 residues long. CDR3 sequence (DNA): TGCAGTGCTAGATGGGCTAGCGGGAGGGGAGAGCAGTACTTC. Its protein is CSARWASGRGEQYF.

This clonotype was seen only a few times. The chain joins TRBV18 to TRBJ2-1; D is unresolved. Germline loops: CDR1 KGHSH, CDR2 LQKENI. The CDR3 sequence is 14 residues long. V lost 2 bases, J lost 5 bases, and 10 bases lay in between. The DNA for the CDR3 is TGTGCCAGCTCACCATCGCAGTTACACAATGAGCAGTTCTTC. Its protein is CASSPSQLHNEQFF.

This clonotype has a count of ten or more. This chain connects TRBV10-3 to TRBJ2-7; 7 nucleotides line up with TRBD1. The length of the CDR3 is 11 residues. With 11 bases clipped from V and 2 bases from J, the junction kept 3 bases outside the gene matches. Germline CDR1 reads ENHRY; CDR2 reads SYGVKD. CDR3 protein: CASTGTYEQYF. The DNA for the CDR3 is TGTGCCTCGACAGGGACCTACGAGCAGTACTTC.

Of note for this clonotype: This clone may be a read error of a much larger clone one base away. J is TRBJ1-1 and V is TRBV7-9, with D possibly matching TRBD1 (5 bases). This CDR3 spans 13 amino acids. Germline lookup yields CDR1 SEHNR and CDR2 FQNEAQ (reference sequence). Trimming removed 3 bases at V and 3 bases at J, with 8 bases between. The CDR3 region has the DNA TGTGCCAGCAGCTTTCTCAGGGACACTGAAGCTTTCTTT. Its translation is CASSFLRDTEAFF.

This clonotype was detected only a few times. The CDR3 DNA is TGTGCCAGCAGCCAGACTAGCGGGAGGGCCTACGAGCAGTACTTC. Its translation is CASSQTSGRAYEQYF. The genes are TRBV3-1 and TRBJ2-7, with TRBD2 matching 14 bases. Unmatched junction bases numbered 0, after V lost 3 bases and J lost 2 bases. Germline values: CDR1 LGHDT, CDR2 YNNKEL (reference sequence). This CDR3 is built from 15 residues.

V and J are TRBV20-1 and TRBJ2-1; 10 nucleotides align to TRBD2. The CDR3 spans 18 residues. V shed 1 base, J shed 4 bases, and the junction held 13 bases outside the gene matches. CDR1 and CDR2 from the germline V gene are DFQATT and SNEGSKA (reference sequence). The CDR3 region has the DNA TGCAGTGCTAGAGCCCTAGCGGGGGCCCTCTCGAATTACAATGAGCAGTTCTTC. It is translated as CSARALAGALSNYNEQFF.

The chain recombines TRBV3-1 with TRBJ2-3; no clear D gene. CDR1 LGHDT and CDR2 YNNKEL come from the germline V gene (reference sequence). The CDR3 runs 13 residues. V lost 5 bases to trimming and J lost 3 bases, with 9 bases between them. The chain's CDR3 is CASSVPLTDTQYF. In DNA form, the CDR3 reads TGTGCCAGCAGCGTCCCTTTGACAGATACGCAGTATTTT.

The V call is TRBV14, the J call TRBJ2-1; D call uncertain. CDR3 length: 16 amino acids. The V gene lost 3 bases and the J gene lost 0 bases, with 12 bases spanning the gap. CDR1 is SGHDN, CDR2 FVKESK, per germline. The DNA of the CDR3 is TGTGCCAGCAGCCATAAGCTAACAAGCTCCTACAATGAGCAGTTCTTC. This translates into CASSHKLTSSYNEQFF. The whole variable domain, remainder taken from reference TRBV14 and TRBJ2-1, is EAGVTQFPSHSVIEKGQTVTLRCDPISGHDNLYWYRRVMGKEIKFLLHFVKESKQDESGMPNNRFLAERTGGTYSTLKVQPAELEDSGVYFCASSHKLTSSYNEQFFGPGTRLTVL.

This clonotype was picked up a small number of times. The chain links TRBV25-1 to TRBJ2-1; D is possibly TRBD2 (5 bases). Germline CDR1 is MGHDK and CDR2 is SYGVNS. This CDR3 contains 14 residues. V was trimmed by 8 bases and J by 5 bases, leaving 16 bases between them. CDR3 bases: TGTGCCAGCGAAGGGAGCCTAAAGGACAATGAGCAGTTCTTC. It yields the protein CASEGSLKDNEQFF.

This clonotype was seen a handful of times. V usage is TRBV21-1 and J usage is TRBJ2-7; the table's D call TRBD2 went unverified against the DNA. TRBV21-1 is shown as a pseudogene. The CDR3 is 15 amino acids. Written as DNA, the CDR3 is TGTGCCAGCAGCACCCGACTAGCGGGAACCTACGAGCAGTACTTC. Protein product: CASSTRLAGTYEQYF.

This clonotype turned up a few times. At one of its ends the junction is not consistent with the germline gene, which may arise from a read error. The chain has TRBV7-2 and TRBJ2-4; 7 bases match TRBD2. Germline values: CDR1 SGHTA, CDR2 FQGNSA. The CDR3 sequence is 15 residues long. The DNA for the CDR3 is TGTGCCAGCAGCTTAGGGGGAGGGGTCGAGCGGAGACTAGACTTC. The encoded protein is CASSLGGGVERRLDF.

The chain uses TRBV10-3 and TRBJ2-1, with D unclear. CDR1 and CDR2 (germline): ENHRY, SYGVKD. V lost 0 bases and J lost 11, with 14 bases in between. CDR3 length equals 14 residues. CDR3 sequence: CAISESVLDNQQFF. The CDR3 nucleotides read TGTGCCATCAGTGAGTCGGTTTTAGATAACCAGCAGTTCTTC.

Remarks on this clonotype: One end of the junction does not line up with germline, which may come from a read error. V is TRBV10-3 and J is TRBJ2-3, with D uncertain. The CDR3 extends over 14 amino acids. The germline V gene encodes CDR1 ENHRY and CDR2 SYGVKD. The CDR3: CVIRLDGSTDTQYF. The DNA for the CDR3 is TGTGTCATCAGATTAGATGGGAGCACAGATACGCAGTATTTT.

This clonotype appeared a few times. This chain joins TRBV29-1 and TRBJ2-5; the D gene is possibly TRBD1 (5 bases). The germline gives CDR1 SQVTM, CDR2 ANQGSEA. This CDR3 spans 12 amino acids. Trimming left V 1 base short and J 5 bases short, with 8 bases between. The CDR3: CSVEAGLETQYF. In DNA, the CDR3 is TGCAGCGTTGAAGCAGGGTTGGAGACCCAGTACTTC.

This chain links TRBV28 with TRBJ2-2, with 8 bases that match TRBD2. V lost 5 bases to trimming and J lost 5 bases; unmatched junction nucleotides: 10. The CDR3 runs to 16 residues. Germline loops: CDR1 MDHEN, CDR2 SYDVKM. The CDR3 DNA is TGTGCCAGCAGTCCAGCAAGCGGGAGCGGTACCGGGGAGCTGTTTTTT. This sequence encodes CASSPASGSGTGELFF.

The chain combines TRBV12-3 or TRBV12-4 with TRBJ2-3, with unresolved D. This CDR3 contains 15 residues. Trimming pared 6 bases from V and 0 bases from J, leaving 13 bases between. The CDR3 here is CASSIYSGSTDTQYF. The CDR3 bases are TGTGCCAGCAGCATCTATTCCGGTAGCACAGATACGCAGTATTTT.

The chain recombines TRBV5-6 with TRBJ2-3, with TRBD2 matching over 10 bases. This CDR3 region has 17 residues. Germline values: CDR1 SGHDT, CDR2 YYEEEE. The ends lost 3 bases at V and 2 bases at J; junction bases unmatched: 9. The CDR3 spells CASSSRSGGAYTDTQYF. The CDR3 nucleotides read TGTGCCAGCAGCTCTCGGAGCGGGGGGGCATACACAGATACGCAGTATTTT.

This sequence joins TRBV6-1 and TRBJ1-4; 10 nucleotides align to TRBD1. V dropped 5 bases and J dropped 7; count of bases not matched to a gene: 7. This CDR3 has 15 residues. Germline V CDR1 and CDR2: MNHNS, SASEGT. The DNA of the CDR3 is TGTGCCAGCAGTCCCCGCAGGGACAGGGGTGAAAAACTGTTTTTT. Its protein product is CASSPRRDRGEKLFF.

This clonotype occurred a few times. CDR3 bases: TGCAGTGCTAGACGGAACTCGGGGGGCGGTGAGCAGTTCTTC. Translated: CSARRNSGGGEQFF. The rearrangement uses TRBV20-1 and TRBJ2-1, with D perhaps matching TRBD2 (7 bases). Trimming removed 2 bases from V and 9 bases from J, with 17 bases in between. This CDR3 is built from 14 residues. Germline CDR1 and CDR2: DFQATT and SNEGSKA (reference sequence).

This clonotype was seen a few times. The chain joins TRBV5-1 to TRBJ2-3, with 7 nucleotides matching TRBD1. CDR1 and CDR2 (germline): SGHRS, YFSETQ. The CDR3 is 15 residues long. J gave up 4 bases and V 4 bases, and 9 bases lay outside the gene matches. CDR3 sequence: CASSLRGQGADTQYF. CDR3 coding DNA: TGCGCCAGCAGCCTGAGGGGGCAGGGGGCAGATACGCAGTATTTT.

This chain links TRBV5-1 with TRBJ2-7; D uncertain. Germline V lookup: CDR1 SGHRS, CDR2 YFSETQ. CDR3 size: 13 residues. V lost 1 base and J 2 bases, leaving 7 bases between the germline ends. The CDR3 reads CASSLRNTYEQYF. CDR3 nucleotides: TGCGCCAGCAGCTTGAGGAATACCTACGAGCAGTACTTC.

The rearrangement joins TRBV5-5 to TRBJ1-1, with D hard to call. The V gene's germline CDR1 is SGHKS and CDR2 YYEKEE (reference sequence). The CDR3 has 12 residues. V was shortened by 2 bases and J by 6 bases, with 8 bases between the two germline ends. This chain's CDR3 is CASSLNPSEAFF. DNA for the CDR3: TGTGCCAGCAGCTTAAACCCCTCTGAAGCTTTCTTT.

V usage is TRBV20-1 and J usage is TRBJ2-7; 8 nucleotides line up with TRBD1. Germline V gene sequence: CDR1 DFQATT, CDR2 SNEGSKA (reference sequence). V gave up 0 bases and J gave up 7 bases; unmatched junction bases: 14. The CDR3 totals 16 residues. The CDR3 nucleotides are TGCAGTGCTAGAGAAGGGGGGCAGGGGGCAGGTTGGGAGCAGTACTTC. It specifies CSAREGGQGAGWEQYF.

This clonotype occurred a few times. This chain connects TRBV11-1 to TRBJ2-2; possibly TRBD1 for D (5 bases). In germline, CDR1 is SGHAT, CDR2 FQDESV (reference sequence). The CDR3 runs 18 residues. The V gene lost 5 bases and the J gene lost 4 bases, with 23 bases spanning the gap. The CDR3 loop is CASSPDGPHRRSTGELFF. CDR3 nucleotide sequence: TGTGCCAGCAGCCCAGACGGCCCTCACAGGCGTTCCACCGGGGAGCTGTTTTTT.

This sequence joins TRBV12-3 or TRBV12-4 and TRBJ2-3; 7 bases map to TRBD2. The CDR3 spans 14 residues. After removal of 6 bases from V and 7 bases from J, the junction contained 10 bases not matched to a gene. Written as DNA, the CDR3 is TGTGCCAGCAGCTTCAGCGGGGCGCGCCATACGCAGTATTTT. It encodes CASSFSGARHTQYF.